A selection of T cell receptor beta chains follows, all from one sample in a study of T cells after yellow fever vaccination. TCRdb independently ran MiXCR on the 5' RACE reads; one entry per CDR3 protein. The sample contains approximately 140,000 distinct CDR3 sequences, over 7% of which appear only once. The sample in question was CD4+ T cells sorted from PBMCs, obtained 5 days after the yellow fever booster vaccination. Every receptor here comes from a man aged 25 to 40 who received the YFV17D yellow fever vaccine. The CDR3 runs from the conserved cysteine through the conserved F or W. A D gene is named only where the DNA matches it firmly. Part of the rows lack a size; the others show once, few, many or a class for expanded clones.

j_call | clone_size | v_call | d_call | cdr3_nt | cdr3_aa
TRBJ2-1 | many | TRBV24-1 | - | TGTGCCACCAGTGACCCGAGGGGGGGCTCCTACAATGAGCAGTTCTTC | CATSDPRGGSYNEQFF
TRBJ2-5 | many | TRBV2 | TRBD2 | TGTGCCAGCAGTGAACGTGGACTAGTAGAGACCCAGTACTTC | CASSERGLVETQYF
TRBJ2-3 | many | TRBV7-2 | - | TGTGCCAGCAGCTTGCGGGAATGGCGCACAGATACGCAGTATTTT | CASSLREWRTDTQYF
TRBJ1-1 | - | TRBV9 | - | TGTGCCAGCAGCGTAGAGGAGAGGAACACTGAAGCTTTCTTT | CASSVEERNTEAFF
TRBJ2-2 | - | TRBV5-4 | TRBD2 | TGTGCCAGCAGCTTGAAGGTGGGACTAGCGGGAGAAGGAACCGGGGAGCTGTTTTTT | CASSLKVGLAGEGTGELFF
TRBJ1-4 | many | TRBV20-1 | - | TGCAGTGCTAGTTTAGGGATCAATGAAAAACTGTTTTTT | CSASLGINEKLFF
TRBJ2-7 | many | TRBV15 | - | TGTGCCACCAGCAGAGGAGAGCCCTTGGGGGAGGAGCAGTACTTC | CATSRGEPLGEEQYF
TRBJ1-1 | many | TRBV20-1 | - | TGCAGTGCTAGCCAGGGAACAGGCCACGAAGCTTTCTTT | CSASQGTGHEAFF
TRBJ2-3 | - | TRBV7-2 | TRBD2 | TGTGCCAGCAGCAACACCGGGACTAGCCTCACAGATACGCAGTATTTT | CASSNTGTSLTDTQYF
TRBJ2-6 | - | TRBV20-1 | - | TGCAGTGCTAGTATTGGGGCCAACGTCCTGACTTTC | CSASIGANVLTF
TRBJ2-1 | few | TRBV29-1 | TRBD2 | TGCAGCGCCCGACTAGCGCAGATCTACAATGAGCAGTTCTTC | CSARLAQIYNEQFF
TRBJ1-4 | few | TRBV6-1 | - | TGTGCCAGCAGTCCACAGGAAGAGAGTGAAAAACTGTTTTTT | CASSPQEESEKLFF
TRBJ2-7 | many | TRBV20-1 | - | TGCAGTGCTAGAGATACCGGGACCCGGGGGCCCTACGAGCAGTACTTC | CSARDTGTRGPYEQYF
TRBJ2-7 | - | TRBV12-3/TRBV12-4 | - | TGTGCCAGCACCTTTTCAACAGGGTGGGAGCAGTACTTC | CASTFSTGWEQYF